This paragraph reports one T cell receptor beta chain. The sample belongs to a study of control samples from healthy donors and cancer patients. V lost 3 bases, J lost 6 bases, and 5 bases lay in between. The CDR3 consists of 11 residues. TCRdb's table, derived via immunoSEQ multiplex PCR, lists solely in-frame clones and lacks some. The table records about 140,000 clones, about 90% of them present only once. The rearrangement uses TRBV12-3 or TRBV12-4 and TRBJ1-1; D call uncertain. Sequencing used blood. The TCR originated in a man aged 18 to 29 in good health. In nucleotides, the CDR3 is TGTGCCAGCAGTTTTGCGGCTGAAGCTTTCTTT. Protein product: CASSFAAEAFF.